The 29 T cell receptor beta chains below all came from one sample that was sequenced in a study of shared clonotypes between healthy human individuals. Sequencing used immunoSEQ multiplex PCR; TCRdb keeps in-frame clones, though not all of them. The sample has about 800,000 clones; 95% to 97% are singletons. Selected positively for CCR7 and CD45RO-negative, naive CD8 cells excluded terminally differentiated effector memory CD45RA+ cells. Sequencing was carried out using naive CD8+ T cells sorted from blood. Receptors originate from a man younger than 40 in good health.

The rearrangement joins TRBV7-9 to TRBJ1-5; no firm D call. From germline, CDR1 is SEHNR and CDR2 FQNEAQ (reference sequence). The ends were cut back, 6 bases at V and 1 base at J, with 4 bases in the middle. The CDR3 consists of 12 residues. The CDR3 DNA sequence: TGTGCCAGCAGGTACAGCAATCAGCCCCAGCATTTT. Its protein product is CASRYSNQPQHF.

V is TRBV28 and J is TRBJ2-7; 7 nucleotides match TRBD2. Trimming cost V 7 bases and J 4 bases; bases outside gene matches: 10. CDR1 is MDHEN and CDR2 is SYDVKM in the germline V gene. This CDR3 contains 14 residues. DNA of the CDR3: TGTGCCAGCACATGGGGGGGAGGGCCTTACGAGCAGTACTTC. This gives the protein CASTWGGGPYEQYF.

The V call is TRBV7-9, the J call TRBJ2-1; D is unclear. From germline, CDR1 is SEHNR and CDR2 FQNEAQ (reference sequence). Between the trimmed V and J ends, which lost 0 bases and 6 bases, there was a span of 18 bases. CDR3 size: 17 residues. CDR3: CASSLAVSVLGPNEQFF. The DNA of the CDR3 is TGTGCCAGCAGCTTAGCTGTTTCGGTTTTGGGTCCCAATGAGCAGTTCTTC.

This chain uses TRBV7-9 with TRBJ2-3, with 10 bases lining up with TRBD2. J lost 2 bases, V lost 5 bases, and 7 bases had no gene match. Germline CDR1 is SEHNR and CDR2 is FQNEAQ (reference sequence). The CDR3 contains 16 residues. DNA for the CDR3: TGTGCCAGCAGCGCAGACCTAGCGGGAGCCACAGATACGCAGTATTTT. This gives the protein CASSADLAGATDTQYF. Full variable domain (outside the CDR3, taken from reference TRBV7-9 and TRBJ2-3): DTGVSQNPRHKITKRGQNVTFRCDPISEHNRLYWYRQTLGQGPEFLTYFQNEAQLEKSRLLSDRFSAERPKGSFSTLEIQRTEQGDSAMYLCASSADLAGATDTQYFGPGTRLTVL.

With respect to this clone: This sample also contains other DNA sequences that code for the same CDR3. The chain carries TRBV2 and TRBJ2-1; D gene uncertain. The CDR3 is 12 amino acids. Trimming shortened V by 8 bases and J by 0 bases, and 5 bases separated the two germline ends. Germline V CDR1 and CDR2: SNHLY, FYNNEI. The DNA of the CDR3 is TGTGCCAGCCGTCGCTCCTACAATGAGCAGTTCTTC. Its translation: CASRRSYNEQFF.

The chain couples TRBV28 to TRBJ1-2; 7 bases fit TRBD1. In germline, CDR1 is MDHEN, CDR2 SYDVKM. The CDR3 spans 20 residues. V was pared by 4 bases and J by 5 bases, with 25 bases of the junction left unmatched. The CDR3 nucleotides are TGTGCCAGCAGTTCCCAGTTTTTGTCCAAACAGGGGTCCCGTGGTTATGGCTACACCTTC. Amino acids: CASSSQFLSKQGSRGYGYTF.

The chain recombines TRBV29-1 with TRBJ2-4; 8 nucleotides line up with TRBD1. CDR1 is SQVTM, CDR2 ANQGSEA, per germline. J was trimmed by 6 bases and V by 5 bases; bases with no gene match: 9. The CDR3 is 14 residues long. CDR3 in amino acids: CSVIPFGQGNIQYF. In nucleotides, the CDR3 is TGCAGCGTTATCCCATTTGGACAGGGAAACATTCAGTACTTC.

V gene TRBV6-1 combines with J gene TRBJ2-7; TRBD1 might be the D (5 bases). The CDR3 runs to 14 residues. CDR1 is MNHNS and CDR2 is SASEGT in the germline V gene. Trimming cost V 3 bases and J 0 bases, with 9 bases left between them. CDR3 in DNA: TGTGCCAGCAGTGATGGGGCATACTCCTACGAGCAGTACTTC. Translating gives CASSDGAYSYEQYF.

This clone appeared a single time. The rearrangement uses TRBV5-8 and TRBJ1-1, with a weak D call TRBD1 (6 bases). Germline CDR1 reads SGHTS; CDR2 reads YDEGEE. Trimming pared 7 bases from V and 4 bases from J, leaving 11 bases between. The CDR3 spans 12 residues. CDR3 region: CASPTGSTEAFF. The CDR3 DNA reads as TGTGCCAGCCCTACAGGGAGCACTGAAGCTTTCTTT.

As regards this clone: Other DNA variants within this sample encode the same CDR3. The chain employs TRBV9 and TRBJ1-5; D is unclear. V lost 0 bases and J 2 bases, leaving 6 bases between the germline ends. The germline V gene encodes CDR1 SGDLS and CDR2 YYNGEE. This CDR3 has 14 residues. As DNA, the CDR3 is TGTGCCAGCAGCGTAGAGGGAGGCAATCAGCCCCAGCATTTT. It codes for CASSVEGGNQPQHF.

The chain uses TRBV7-9 and TRBJ2-1; TRBD2 matches at 10 bases. From germline, CDR1 is SEHNR and CDR2 FQNEAQ (reference sequence). The trim removed 7 bases at V and 4 bases at J, leaving 7 bases unmatched. The CDR3 loop spans 15 amino acids. The CDR3 DNA reads as TGTGCCAGCACCCAGCGGGAGGGCCCTTACAATGAGCAGTTCTTC. Amino acids: CASTQREGPYNEQFF.

The chain links TRBV28 to TRBJ2-2, with a weak D call TRBD1 (5 bases). Between the trimmed V and J ends, which lost 2 bases and 5 bases, there was a span of 6 bases. From germline, CDR1 is MDHEN and CDR2 SYDVKM. The CDR3 loop spans 13 amino acids. The CDR3 coding sequence is TGTGCCAGCAGTTTACAGGGAACCGGGGAGCTGTTTTTT. Its protein is CASSLQGTGELFF.

The rearrangement uses TRBV6-1 and TRBJ2-1; 9 bases are a match to TRBD1. CDR1 and CDR2 (germline): MNHNS, SASEGT. The CDR3 runs to 15 residues. Unmatched junction bases numbered 3, after V lost 6 bases and J lost 0 bases. The CDR3 region has the DNA TGTGCCAGCAGGGGGACAGGGAGCTCCTACAATGAGCAGTTCTTC. It translates to CASRGTGSSYNEQFF.

The chain recombines TRBV7-3 with TRBJ2-2; 10 positions match TRBD1. The CDR3 runs to 15 residues. V lost 3 bases, J lost 6 bases, and 4 bases stayed unmatched. CDR1 SGHTA and CDR2 FQGTGA come from the germline V gene. The CDR3 DNA follows: TGTGCCAGCAGCTTGGGACAGGGGTTCGCCGGGGAGCTGTTTTTT. It encodes CASSLGQGFAGELFF.

V and J are TRBV6-6 and TRBJ2-3; D not resolved. The V and J ends lost 2 bases and 5 bases respectively, with 8 bases between them. Per germline, CDR1 MNHNY and CDR2 SVGAGI (reference sequence). This CDR3 comprises 13 residues. In DNA form, the CDR3 reads TGTGCCAGCAGTTACCGGCTGGTAGATACGCAGTATTTT. Protein sequence: CASSYRLVDTQYF.

As concerns this clone: The junction does not match germline at one end; this may be a read error. The rearrangement joins TRBV7-9 to TRBJ2-3; D not resolved. CDR3 length: 12 amino acids. CDR1 is SEHNR, CDR2 FQNEAQ, per germline (reference sequence). CDR3 in DNA: TGTGCCAGCAGCCGACCTCACCCCGGGTCCGATTTT. It yields the protein CASSRPHPGSDF.

The CDR3 protein is CASSLGPSDEQFF. The CDR3 DNA reads as TGTGCCAGCAGCTTGGGTCCTAGCGATGAGCAGTTCTTC. V gene TRBV5-6 combines with J gene TRBJ2-1, with a possible D match to TRBD2 (6 bases). CDR3 length: 13 amino acids. V was pared by 0 bases and J by 8 bases, with 9 bases between. CDR1 is SGHDT and CDR2 is YYEEEE in the germline V gene. The full variable domain, its missing parts supplied by reference TRBV5-6 and TRBJ2-1, is DAGVTQSPTHLIKTRGQQVTLRCSPKSGHDTVSWYQQALGQGPQFIFQYYEEEERQRGNFPDRFSGHQFPNYSSELNVNALLLGDSALYLCASSLGPSDEQFFGPGTRLTVL.

V is TRBV4-1 and J is TRBJ1-2, with D perhaps matching TRBD1 (6 bases). Trimming pared 0 bases from V and 0 bases from J, leaving 17 bases between. The CDR3 covers 18 residues. Germline CDR1 and CDR2: MGHRA and YSYEKL. Written as DNA, the CDR3 is TGCGCCAGCAGCCAAGAACGGGACACGGCGGTCTCTAACTATGGCTACACCTTC. Translated: CASSQERDTAVSNYGYTF.

The chain recombines TRBV7-9 with TRBJ1-4, with 9 bases that match TRBD1. The ends lost 6 bases at V and 8 bases at J; junction bases unmatched: 10. CDR1 and CDR2 from the germline V gene are SEHNR and FQNEAQ (reference sequence). CDR3 length equals 15 residues. CDR3 DNA sequence: TGTGCCAGCAGACAGAACAGGGGGCGGGACGAAAAACTGTTTTTT. Its translation is CASRQNRGRDEKLFF.

This chain connects TRBV5-5 to TRBJ2-3; TRBD2 matches at 11 bases. J was trimmed by 0 bases and V by 4 bases; bases with no gene match: 4. The CDR3 spans 16 residues. Germline assignment: CDR1 SGHKS and CDR2 YYEKEE (reference sequence). This CDR3 reads CASSPRTSGSTDTQYF. DNA for the CDR3: TGTGCCAGCAGCCCGAGGACTAGCGGGAGCACAGATACGCAGTATTTT. The whole variable domain, filled in from reference TRBV5-5 and TRBJ2-3, reads DAGVTQSPTHLIKTRGQQVTLRCSPISGHKSVSWYQQVLGQGPQFIFQYYEKEERGRGNFPDRFSARQFPNYSSELNVNALLLGDSALYLCASSPRTSGSTDTQYFGPGTRLTVL.

The V and J genes are TRBV27 and TRBJ2-6, with D possibly matching TRBD1 (5 bases). This CDR3 is built from 16 residues. The germline CDR1 and CDR2 sequences are MNHEY and SMNVEV (reference sequence). V was shortened by 1 base and J by 4 bases, with 11 bases between the two germline ends. In DNA, the CDR3 is TGTGCCAGCAGTTTATTCGGCAGGGCCGGGGCCAACGTCCTGACTTTC. Protein: CASSLFGRAGANVLTF. The whole variable domain, remainder taken from reference TRBV27 and TRBJ2-6, is EAQVTQNPRYLITVTGKKLTVTCSQNMNHEYMSWYRQDPGLGLRQIYYSMNVEVTDKGDVPEGYKVSRKEKRNFPLILESPSPNQTSLYFCASSLFGRAGANVLTFGAGSRLTVL.

With respect to this clone: Other DNA variants within this sample encode the same CDR3. The V call is TRBV4-1, the J call TRBJ2-7, with 11 positions matching TRBD2. The CDR3 covers 15 residues. Per the germline V gene, CDR1 is MGHRA and CDR2 is YSYEKL. Trimming removed 4 bases from V and 0 bases from J; junction bases left unmatched: 2. In DNA form, the CDR3 reads TGCGCCAGCAGCCCAACTAGCGGGAGCTCCTACGAGCAGTACTTC. This gives the protein CASSPTSGSSYEQYF.

The chain couples TRBV19 to TRBJ2-7; TRBD1 matches at 7 bases. The CDR3 covers 15 residues. With V trimmed by 3 bases and J by 3 bases, 8 bases remained unmatched. The V gene's germline CDR1 is LNHDA and CDR2 SQIVND (reference sequence). The CDR3 region has the DNA TGTGCCAGTAGTATTAACAGGGGTGGTTACTACGAGCAGTACTTC. It translates to CASSINRGGYYEQYF.

This rearrangement joins TRBV27 to TRBJ2-3, with D possibly being TRBD1 (6 bases). The V and J ends lost 6 bases and 3 bases respectively, with 13 bases between them. CDR1 is MNHEY and CDR2 is SMNVEV in the germline V gene (reference sequence). The CDR3 sequence is 14 residues long. The CDR3 here is CASSPTRGTDTQYF. CDR3 sequence (DNA): TGTGCCAGCAGCCCCACCAGGGGTACAGATACGCAGTATTTT.

This chain uses TRBV11-2 with TRBJ2-3, with 8 nucleotides matching TRBD2. Trimming took 1 base from V and 1 from J; bases not matched to a gene: 7. Germline V CDR1 and CDR2: SGHAT, FQNNGV. The CDR3 covers 17 residues. The CDR3 loop reads CASSLVTSGSRTDTQYF. The CDR3 DNA follows: TGTGCCAGCAGCTTAGTTACCAGCGGGAGTCGCACAGATACGCAGTATTTT.

This chain uses TRBV27 with TRBJ2-5; D may be TRBD2 (5 bases). The V end lost 4 bases, the J end lost 5 bases, and 17 bases lay between the germline ends. There are 15 residues in the CDR3. Germline V lookup: CDR1 MNHEY, CDR2 SMNVEV (reference sequence). The CDR3 bases are TGTGCCAGCAGTTCCGCCGGGCCTAGCTGGGAGACCCAGTACTTC. Protein product: CASSSAGPSWETQYF.

The rearrangement joins TRBV4-1 to TRBJ2-5, with 12 bases identical to TRBD2. CDR1 is MGHRA and CDR2 is YSYEKL in the germline V gene. V shed 1 base, J shed 5 bases, and the junction held 11 bases outside the gene matches. The CDR3 contains 18 residues. The CDR3 sequence is CASSQVGLAGGPGETQYF. The CDR3 DNA sequence: TGCGCCAGCAGCCAAGTCGGGCTAGCGGGAGGGCCGGGGGAGACCCAGTACTTC.

V gene TRBV27 combines with J gene TRBJ2-7; unclear D gene. The CDR3 loop spans 13 amino acids. Germline V gives CDR1 MNHEY, CDR2 SMNVEV (reference sequence). V was clipped by 4 bases and J by 2 bases, with 9 bases between them. CDR3 protein: CASSSRIPYEQYF. CDR3 nucleotide sequence: TGTGCCAGCAGTTCCAGGATTCCCTACGAGCAGTACTTC.

The J gene is TRBJ2-1, the V gene TRBV11-2; D is perhaps TRBD2 (5 bases). V lost 2 bases to trimming and J lost 2 bases, with 10 bases between them. From germline, CDR1 is SGHAT and CDR2 FQNNGV. The CDR3 has 15 residues. Here the CDR3 DNA reads TGTGCCAGCAGCTTAAGAGGGAACCCCTACAATGAGCAGTTCTTC. This encodes CASSLRGNPYNEQFF.